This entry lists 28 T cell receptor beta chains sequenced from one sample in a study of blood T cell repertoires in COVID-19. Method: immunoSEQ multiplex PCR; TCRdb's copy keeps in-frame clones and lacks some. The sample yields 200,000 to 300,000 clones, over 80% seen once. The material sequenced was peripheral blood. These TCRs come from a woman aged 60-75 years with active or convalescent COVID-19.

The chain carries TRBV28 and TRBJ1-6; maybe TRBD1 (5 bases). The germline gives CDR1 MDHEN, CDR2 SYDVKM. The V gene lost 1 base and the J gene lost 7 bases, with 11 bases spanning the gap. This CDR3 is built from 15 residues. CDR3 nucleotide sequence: TGTGCCAGCAGTTTATCAACAGGAAAGAATTCACCCCTCCACTTT. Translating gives CASSLSTGKNSPLHF.

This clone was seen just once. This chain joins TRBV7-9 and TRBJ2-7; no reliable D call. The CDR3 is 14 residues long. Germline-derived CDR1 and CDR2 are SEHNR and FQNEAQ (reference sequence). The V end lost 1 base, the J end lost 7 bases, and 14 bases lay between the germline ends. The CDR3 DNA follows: TGTGCCAGCAGCTTAGGGTCAAATACGGTAGAGCAGTACGTC. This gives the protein CASSLGSNTVEQYV.

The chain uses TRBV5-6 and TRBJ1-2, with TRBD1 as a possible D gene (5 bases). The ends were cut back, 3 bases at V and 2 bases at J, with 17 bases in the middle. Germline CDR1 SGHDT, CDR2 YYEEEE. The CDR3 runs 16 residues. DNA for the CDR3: TGTGCCAGCAGCTCCCGGACCGGGGGGGGAAACTATGGCTACACCTTC. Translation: CASSSRTGGGNYGYTF.

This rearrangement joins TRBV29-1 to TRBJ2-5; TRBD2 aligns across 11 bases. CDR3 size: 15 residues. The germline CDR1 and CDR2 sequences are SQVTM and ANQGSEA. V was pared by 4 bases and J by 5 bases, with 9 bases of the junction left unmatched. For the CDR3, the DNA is TGCAGCGTTGCACTAGCGGGGGTAGAGGAGGAGACCCAGTACTTC. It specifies CSVALAGVEEETQYF.

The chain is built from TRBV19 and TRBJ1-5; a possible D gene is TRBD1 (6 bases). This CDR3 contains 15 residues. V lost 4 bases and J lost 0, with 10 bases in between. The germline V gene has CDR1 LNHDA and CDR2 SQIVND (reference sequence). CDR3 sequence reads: CASSRQAYSNQPQHF. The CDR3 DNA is TGTGCCAGTAGTAGACAGGCTTATAGCAATCAGCCCCAGCATTTT.

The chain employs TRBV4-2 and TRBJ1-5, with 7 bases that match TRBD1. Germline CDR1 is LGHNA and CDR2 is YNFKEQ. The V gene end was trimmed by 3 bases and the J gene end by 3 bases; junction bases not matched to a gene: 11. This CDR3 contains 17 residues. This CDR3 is CASSQDHGGGDNQPQHF. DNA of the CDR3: TGTGCCAGCAGCCAGGACCATGGAGGGGGCGACAATCAGCCCCAGCATTTT.

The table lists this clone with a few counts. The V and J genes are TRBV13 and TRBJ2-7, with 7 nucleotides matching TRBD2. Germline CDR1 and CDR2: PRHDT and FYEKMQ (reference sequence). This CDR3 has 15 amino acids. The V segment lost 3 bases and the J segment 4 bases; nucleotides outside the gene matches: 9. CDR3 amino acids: CASSFVHVGRYEQYF. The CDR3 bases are TGTGCCAGCAGCTTCGTTCATGTCGGGAGGTACGAGCAGTACTTC.

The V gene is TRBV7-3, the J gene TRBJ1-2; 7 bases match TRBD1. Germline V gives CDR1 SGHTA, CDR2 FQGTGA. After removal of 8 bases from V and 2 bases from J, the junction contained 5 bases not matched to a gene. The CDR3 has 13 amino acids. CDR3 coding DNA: TGTGCCAGCGCACAGGGGTCGAACTATGGCTACACCTTC. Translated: CASAQGSNYGYTF.

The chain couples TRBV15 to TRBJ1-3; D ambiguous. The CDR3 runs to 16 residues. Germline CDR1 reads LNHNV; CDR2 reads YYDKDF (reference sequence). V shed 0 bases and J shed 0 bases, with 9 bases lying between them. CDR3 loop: CATSRDRLNSGNTIYF. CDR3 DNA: TGTGCCACCAGCAGAGATCGACTGAACTCTGGAAACACCATATATTTT.

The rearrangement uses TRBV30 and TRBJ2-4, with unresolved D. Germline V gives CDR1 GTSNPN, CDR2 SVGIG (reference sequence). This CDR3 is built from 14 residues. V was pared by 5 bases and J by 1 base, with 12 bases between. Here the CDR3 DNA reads TGTGCCTGGGGATACGGTGGTGCCAAAAACATTCAGTACTTC. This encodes CAWGYGGAKNIQYF. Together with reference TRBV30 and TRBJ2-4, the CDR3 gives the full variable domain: SQTIHQWPATLVQPVGSPLSLECTVEGTSNPNLYWYRQAAGRGLQLLFYSVGIGQISSEVPQNLSASRPQDRQFILSSKKLLLSDSGFYLCAWGYGGAKNIQYFGAGTRLSVL.

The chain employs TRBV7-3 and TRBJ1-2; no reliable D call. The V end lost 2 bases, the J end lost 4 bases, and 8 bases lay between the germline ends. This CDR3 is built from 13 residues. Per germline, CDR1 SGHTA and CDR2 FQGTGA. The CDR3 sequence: CASSLGTGYGYTF. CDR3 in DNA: TGTGCCAGCAGCTTAGGAACGGGCTATGGCTACACCTTC.

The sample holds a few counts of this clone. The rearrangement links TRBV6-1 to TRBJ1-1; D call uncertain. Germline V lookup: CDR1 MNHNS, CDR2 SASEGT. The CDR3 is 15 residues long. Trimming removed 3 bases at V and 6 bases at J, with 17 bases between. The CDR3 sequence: CASSEEREGSAEAFF. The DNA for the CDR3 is TGTGCCAGCAGTGAGGAAAGGGAGGGTTCGGCTGAAGCTTTCTTT.

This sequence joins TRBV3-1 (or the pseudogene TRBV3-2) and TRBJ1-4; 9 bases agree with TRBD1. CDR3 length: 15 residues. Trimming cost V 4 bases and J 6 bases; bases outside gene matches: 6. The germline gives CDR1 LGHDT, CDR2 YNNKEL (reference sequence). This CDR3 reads CASSRGGTGHEKLFF. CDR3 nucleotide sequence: TGTGCCAGCAGCCGCGGGGGGACAGGGCATGAAAAACTGTTTTTT.

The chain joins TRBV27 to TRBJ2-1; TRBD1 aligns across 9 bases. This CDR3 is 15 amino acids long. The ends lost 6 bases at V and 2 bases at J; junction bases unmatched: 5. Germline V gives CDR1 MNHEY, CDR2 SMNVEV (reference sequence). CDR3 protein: CASRRTGEAYNEQFF. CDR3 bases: TGTGCCAGCAGGCGGACAGGGGAGGCCTACAATGAGCAGTTCTTC.

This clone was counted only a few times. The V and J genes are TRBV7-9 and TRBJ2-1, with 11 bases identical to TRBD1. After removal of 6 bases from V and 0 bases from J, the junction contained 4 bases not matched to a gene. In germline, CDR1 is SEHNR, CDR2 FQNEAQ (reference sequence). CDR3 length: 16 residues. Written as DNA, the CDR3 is TGTGCCAGCAGTCCTGGGACAGGGGGCTCCTACAATGAGCAGTTCTTC. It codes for CASSPGTGGSYNEQFF.

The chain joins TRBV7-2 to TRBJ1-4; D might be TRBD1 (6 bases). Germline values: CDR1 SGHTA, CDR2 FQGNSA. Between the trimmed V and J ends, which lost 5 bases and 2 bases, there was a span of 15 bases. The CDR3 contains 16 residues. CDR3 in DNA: TGTGCCAGCAGCCCGACAGGATGGTGGACTAATGAAAAACTGTTTTTT. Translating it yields CASSPTGWWTNEKLFF.

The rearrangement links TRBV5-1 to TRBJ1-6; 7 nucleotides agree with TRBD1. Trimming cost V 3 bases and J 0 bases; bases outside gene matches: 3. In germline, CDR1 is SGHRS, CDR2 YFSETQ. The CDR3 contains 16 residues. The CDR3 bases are TGCGCCAGCAGCTCTGGGACAGCCTCCTATAATTCACCCCTCCACTTT. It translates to CASSSGTASYNSPLHF.

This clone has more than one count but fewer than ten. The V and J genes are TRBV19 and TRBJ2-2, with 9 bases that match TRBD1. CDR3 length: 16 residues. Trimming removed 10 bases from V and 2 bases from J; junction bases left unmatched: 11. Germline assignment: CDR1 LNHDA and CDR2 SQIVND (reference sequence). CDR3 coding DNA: TGTGCCACCTCACCCCTGGACAGGGGAAACACCGGGGAGCTGTTTTTT. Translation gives CATSPLDRGNTGELFF.

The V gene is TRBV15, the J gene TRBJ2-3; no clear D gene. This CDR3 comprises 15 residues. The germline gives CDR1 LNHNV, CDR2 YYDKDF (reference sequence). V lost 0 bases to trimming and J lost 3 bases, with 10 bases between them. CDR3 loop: CATSRESAGTDTQYF. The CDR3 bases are TGTGCCACCAGCAGAGAGTCAGCAGGAACAGATACGCAGTATTTT. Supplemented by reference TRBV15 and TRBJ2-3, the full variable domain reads DAMVIQNPRYQVTQFGKPVTLSCSQTLNHNVMYWYQQKSSQAPKLLFHYYDKDFNNEADTPDNFQSRRPNTSFCFLDIRSPGLGDTAMYLCATSRESAGTDTQYFGPGTRLTVL.

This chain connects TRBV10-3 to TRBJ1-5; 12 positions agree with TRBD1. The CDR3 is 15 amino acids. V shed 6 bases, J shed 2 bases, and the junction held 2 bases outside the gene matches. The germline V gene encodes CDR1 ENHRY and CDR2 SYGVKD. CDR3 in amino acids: CAISRDRGRNQPQHF. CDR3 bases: TGTGCCATCAGCCGGGACAGGGGGCGCAATCAGCCCCAGCATTTT.

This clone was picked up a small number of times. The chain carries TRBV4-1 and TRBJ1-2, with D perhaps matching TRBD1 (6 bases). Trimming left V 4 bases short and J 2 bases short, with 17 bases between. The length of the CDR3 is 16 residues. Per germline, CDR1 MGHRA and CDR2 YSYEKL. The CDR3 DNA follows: TGCGCCAGCAGCCGAGAAGCGTGGGGACACAACTATGGCTACACCTTC. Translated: CASSREAWGHNYGYTF.

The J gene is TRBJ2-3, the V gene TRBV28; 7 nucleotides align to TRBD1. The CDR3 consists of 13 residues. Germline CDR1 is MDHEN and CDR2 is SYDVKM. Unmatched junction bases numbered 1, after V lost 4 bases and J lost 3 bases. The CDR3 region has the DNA TGTGCCAGCAGTTCACAGGGGACAGATACGCAGTATTTT. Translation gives CASSSQGTDTQYF. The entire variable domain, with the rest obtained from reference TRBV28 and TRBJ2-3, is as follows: DVKVTQSSRYLVKRTGEKVFLECVQDMDHENMFWYRQDPGLGLRLIYFSYDVKMKEKGDIPEGYSVSREKKERFSLILESASTNQTSMYLCASSSQGTDTQYFGPGTRLTVL.

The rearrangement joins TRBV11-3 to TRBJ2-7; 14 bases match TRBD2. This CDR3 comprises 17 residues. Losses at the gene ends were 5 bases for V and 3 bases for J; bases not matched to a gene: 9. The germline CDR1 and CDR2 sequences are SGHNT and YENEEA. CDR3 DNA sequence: TGTGCCAGCAGCAAGGGACTAGCGGGAGTCGTAGGCTACGAGCAGTACTTC. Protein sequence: CASSKGLAGVVGYEQYF.

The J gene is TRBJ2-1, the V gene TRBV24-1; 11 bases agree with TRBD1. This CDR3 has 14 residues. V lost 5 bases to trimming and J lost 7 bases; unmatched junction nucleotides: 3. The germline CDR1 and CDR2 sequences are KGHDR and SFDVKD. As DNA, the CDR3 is TGTGCCACCAGTGGGACAGGGGGCTTAAATGAGCAGTTCTTC. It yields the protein CATSGTGGLNEQFF.

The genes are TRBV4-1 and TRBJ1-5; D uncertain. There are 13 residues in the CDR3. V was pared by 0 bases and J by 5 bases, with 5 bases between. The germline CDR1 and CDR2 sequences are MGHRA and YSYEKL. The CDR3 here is CASSQDQDQPQHF. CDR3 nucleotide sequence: TGCGCCAGCAGCCAAGATCAGGATCAGCCCCAGCATTTT.

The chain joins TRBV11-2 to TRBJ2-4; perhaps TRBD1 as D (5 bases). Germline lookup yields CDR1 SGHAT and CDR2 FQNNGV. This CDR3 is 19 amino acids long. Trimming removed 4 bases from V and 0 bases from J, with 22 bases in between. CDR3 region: CASSSNRAGIVIAKNIQYF. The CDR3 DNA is TGTGCCAGCAGCTCAAACCGGGCAGGGATTGTGATAGCCAAAAACATTCAGTACTTC. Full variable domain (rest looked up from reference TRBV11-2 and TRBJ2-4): EAGVAQSPRYKIIEKRQSVAFWCNPISGHATLYWYQQILGQGPKLLIQFQNNGVVDDSQLPKDRFSAERLKGVDSTLKIQPAKLEDSAVYLCASSSNRAGIVIAKNIQYFGAGTRLSVL.

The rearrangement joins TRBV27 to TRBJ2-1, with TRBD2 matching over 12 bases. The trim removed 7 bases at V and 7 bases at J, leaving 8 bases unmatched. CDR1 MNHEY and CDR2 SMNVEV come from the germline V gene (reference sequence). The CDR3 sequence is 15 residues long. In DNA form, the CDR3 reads TGTGCCAGCACCCTTACTAGCGGGAGGATGAATGAGCAGTTCTTC. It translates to CASTLTSGRMNEQFF.

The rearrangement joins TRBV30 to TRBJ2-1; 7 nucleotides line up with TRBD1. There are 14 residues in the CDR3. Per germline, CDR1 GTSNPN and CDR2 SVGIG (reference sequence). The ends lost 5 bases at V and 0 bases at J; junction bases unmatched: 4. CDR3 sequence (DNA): TGTGCCTGGTCACCAGGGGGCTCCTACAATGAGCAGTTCTTC. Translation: CAWSPGGSYNEQFF.